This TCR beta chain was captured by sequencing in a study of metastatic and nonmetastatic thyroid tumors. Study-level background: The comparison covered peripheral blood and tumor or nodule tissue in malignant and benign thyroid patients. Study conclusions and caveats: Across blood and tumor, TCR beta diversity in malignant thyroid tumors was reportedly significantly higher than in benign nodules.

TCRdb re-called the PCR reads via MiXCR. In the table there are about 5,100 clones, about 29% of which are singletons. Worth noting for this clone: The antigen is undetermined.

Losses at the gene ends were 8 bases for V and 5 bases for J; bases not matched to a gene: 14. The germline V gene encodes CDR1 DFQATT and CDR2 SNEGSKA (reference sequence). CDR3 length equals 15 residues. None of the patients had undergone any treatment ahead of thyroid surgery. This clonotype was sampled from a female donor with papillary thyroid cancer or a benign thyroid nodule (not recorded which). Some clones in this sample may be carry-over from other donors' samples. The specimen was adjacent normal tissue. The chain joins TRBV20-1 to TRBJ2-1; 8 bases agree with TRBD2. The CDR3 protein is CSCFAGGTQNNEQFF. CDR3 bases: TGCAGTTGCTTTGCGGGAGGAACCCAGAACAATGAGCAGTTCTTC.